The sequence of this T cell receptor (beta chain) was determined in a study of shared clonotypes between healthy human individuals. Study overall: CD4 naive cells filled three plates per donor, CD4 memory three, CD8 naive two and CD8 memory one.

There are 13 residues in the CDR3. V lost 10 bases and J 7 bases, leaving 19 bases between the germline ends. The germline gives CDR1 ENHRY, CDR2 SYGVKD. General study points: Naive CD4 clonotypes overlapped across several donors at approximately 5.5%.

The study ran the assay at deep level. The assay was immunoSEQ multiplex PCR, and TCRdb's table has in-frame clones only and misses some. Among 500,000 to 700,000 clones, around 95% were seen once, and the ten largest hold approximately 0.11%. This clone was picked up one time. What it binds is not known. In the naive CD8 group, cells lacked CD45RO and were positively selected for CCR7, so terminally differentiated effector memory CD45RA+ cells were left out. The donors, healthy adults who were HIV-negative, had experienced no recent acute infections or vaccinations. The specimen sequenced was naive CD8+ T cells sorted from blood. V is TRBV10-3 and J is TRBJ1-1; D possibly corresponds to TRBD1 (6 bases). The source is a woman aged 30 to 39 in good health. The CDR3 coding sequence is TGTGCCACAAAGGGGGGTTTTATTAGTGAAGCTTTCTTT. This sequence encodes CATKGGFISEAFF.